The 21 T cell receptor beta chains given below trace back to one sample, sequenced in a study of response to subunit inactivated influenza vaccine. TCRdb re-called the RT-PCR reads through MiXCR, storing one row per CDR3 protein. The repertoire holds under 850,000 distinct CDR3 sequences, with approximately 18% as singletons. The source was PBMCs from blood, collected 5 days after vaccination. The origin of the receptors is a man in his fifties who received an inactivated influenza vaccine.

V gene TRBV9 combines with J gene TRBJ2-5; TRBD2 aligns across 7 bases. The germline V gene has CDR1 SGDLS and CDR2 YYNGEE. V was pared by 3 bases and J by 1 base, with 15 bases of the junction left unmatched. CDR3 length equals 18 residues. This CDR3 is CASSARRRSGKAQETQYF. DNA of the CDR3: TGTGCCAGCAGCGCCAGGAGAAGGAGCGGGAAAGCCCAAGAGACCCAGTACTTC.

The genes are TRBV12-3 or TRBV12-4 and TRBJ2-1; D ambiguous. Trimming stripped 7 bases from V and 4 bases from J, with 17 bases between. The CDR3 runs 15 residues. The CDR3 bases are TGTGCCAGCACCCACGTACCGCGCAGTTACAATGAGCAGTTCTTC. Its protein is CASTHVPRSYNEQFF.

The chain couples TRBV20-1 to TRBJ1-5; D remains ambiguous. The CDR3 loop spans 13 amino acids. Deletions cut 1 base from V and 5 bases from J, with 9 bases between. The V gene's germline CDR1 is DFQATT and CDR2 SNEGSKA (reference sequence). The CDR3 coding sequence is TGCAGTGCTAGAGTGGAGAAGGATCAGCCCCAGCATTTT. Translated: CSARVEKDQPQHF.

This clonotype was picked up one time. The chain carries TRBV28 and TRBJ2-6; tentatively, D is TRBD1 (7 bases). CDR1 and CDR2 from the germline V gene are MDHEN and SYDVKM. Trimming removed 5 bases from V and 0 bases from J, with 20 bases in between. The CDR3 totals 19 residues. The CDR3: CASSTVRRQGLSGANVLTF. The DNA for the CDR3 is TGTGCCAGCAGTACCGTCCGAAGACAGGGACTCTCTGGGGCCAACGTCCTGACTTTC.

This clonotype occurred a few times. The chain combines TRBV6-1 with TRBJ2-1; a possible D gene is TRBD2 (5 bases). Germline V lookup: CDR1 MNHNS, CDR2 SASEGT. CDR3 size: 15 residues. Trimming cost V 3 bases and J 0 bases, with 9 bases left between them. The CDR3: CASSERRSSYNEQFF. CDR3 DNA: TGTGCCAGCAGTGAGCGGAGGAGCTCCTACAATGAGCAGTTCTTC.

The CDR3 coding sequence is TGTGCCAGCAGCCCGAGCGGGAGGGCGAATATTGGAAACATTCAGTACTTC. Protein sequence: CASSPSGRANIGNIQYF. The chain carries TRBV9 and TRBJ2-4, with 10 bases identical to TRBD2. The CDR3 consists of 17 residues. Trimming took 4 bases from V and 6 from J; bases not matched to a gene: 13. The germline gives CDR1 SGDLS, CDR2 YYNGEE.

There are a few counts of this clonotype. This chain joins TRBV30 and TRBJ1-2, with no clear D. Trimming took 4 bases from V and 5 from J, leaving 8 bases between them. Germline-derived CDR1 and CDR2 are GTSNPN and SVGIG (reference sequence). The CDR3 sequence is 11 residues long. In DNA, the CDR3 is TGTGCCTGGATTATGGGTTATGGCTACACCTTC. Protein product: CAWIMGYGYTF. Combining the CDR3 with reference TRBV30 and TRBJ1-2 gives the whole variable domain SQTIHQWPATLVQPVGSPLSLECTVEGTSNPNLYWYRQAAGRGLQLLFYSVGIGQISSEVPQNLSASRPQDRQFILSSKKLLLSDSGFYLCAWIMGYGYTFGSGTRLTVV.

The chain couples TRBV11-2 to TRBJ2-7; possible D gene TRBD2, 5 bases. The CDR3 spans 14 residues. Trimming shortened V by 1 base and J by 2 bases, and 9 bases separated the two germline ends. Per germline, CDR1 SGHAT and CDR2 FQNNGV. CDR3 residues: CASSLVLGAYEQYF. CDR3 nucleotides: TGTGCCAGCAGCTTAGTTCTCGGGGCCTACGAGCAGTACTTC.

This clonotype was seen a few times. The rearrangement joins TRBV7-2 to TRBJ1-1; no definite D call. Per the germline V gene, CDR1 is SGHTA and CDR2 is FQGNSA. CDR3 length: 15 amino acids. V dropped 5 bases and J dropped 0 bases, with 13 bases sitting between them. The CDR3 region is CASSPERRLNTEAFF. In nucleotides, the CDR3 is TGTGCCAGCAGCCCAGAGCGCAGACTGAACACTGAAGCTTTCTTT.

This clonotype was counted a few times. The chain joins TRBV9 to TRBJ2-1; maybe TRBD2 (5 bases). V was clipped by 4 bases and J by 7 bases, with 18 bases between them. CDR1 SGDLS and CDR2 YYNGEE come from the germline V gene. The CDR3 has 15 residues. The CDR3 nucleotides are TGTGCCAGCAGCATCGGACTGGGTCCCGGGAATGAGCAGTTCTTC. Protein: CASSIGLGPGNEQFF.

This clonotype was seen a few times. The chain links TRBV4-3 to TRBJ1-1, with unresolved D. The germline V gene has CDR1 LGHNA and CDR2 YSLEER. Trimming took off 0 bases at V and 0 bases at J, with 11 bases between the two ends. This CDR3 has 16 amino acids. CDR3 protein: CASSQDFQRLNTEAFF. Here the CDR3 DNA reads TGCGCCAGCAGCCAAGATTTTCAGAGGCTGAACACTGAAGCTTTCTTT.

The chain combines TRBV4-3 with TRBJ2-4; either TRBD1 or TRBD2 may fit D (5 bases each). The CDR3 contains 18 residues. Looked up from germline, CDR1 is LGHNA and CDR2 is YSLEER. Trimming stripped 2 bases from V and 0 bases from J, with 17 bases between. The CDR3 protein is CASSQHAGTTLAKNIQYF. CDR3 DNA sequence: TGCGCCAGCAGCCAACACGCCGGGACCACGTTAGCCAAAAACATTCAGTACTTC.

This clonotype was seen a few times. The V gene is TRBV15, the J gene TRBJ2-3, with 11 bases aligning to TRBD2. The CDR3 spans 17 residues. In germline, CDR1 is LNHNV, CDR2 YYDKDF (reference sequence). Unmatched junction bases numbered 3, after V lost 0 bases and J lost 1 base. The CDR3 region is CATSRDLGLAGTDTQYF. The CDR3 region has the DNA TGTGCCACCAGCAGAGATTTGGGACTAGCGGGCACAGATACGCAGTATTTT.

There are many counts of this clonotype. The chain recombines TRBV12-3 or TRBV12-4 with TRBJ2-3; 8 positions agree with TRBD2. This CDR3 has 15 amino acids. Losses at the gene ends were 5 bases for V and 5 bases for J; bases not matched to a gene: 9. CDR3 loop: CASSPGGGLRDTQYF. The CDR3 DNA reads TGTGCCAGCAGTCCGGGCGGGGGGCTCAGAGATACGCAGTATTTT.

The V and J genes are TRBV6-5 and TRBJ2-7; D gene uncertain. With 3 bases removed from V and 5 bases from J, the gap between germline ends came to 17 bases. The CDR3 extends over 15 amino acids. Looked up from germline, CDR1 is MNHEY and CDR2 is SVGAGI. CDR3 sequence reads: CASSYRAQPSHEQYF. Here the CDR3 DNA reads TGTGCCAGCAGTTATCGGGCTCAACCGTCCCACGAGCAGTACTTC.

The chain recombines TRBV5-6 with TRBJ2-5; 7 positions match TRBD1. Germline CDR1 and CDR2: SGHDT and YYEEEE. The junction had 5 bases not matched to a gene; V was cut back by 4 bases and J by 5 bases. The CDR3 runs to 13 residues. As DNA, the CDR3 is TGTGCCAGCAGCACGACAGGGTGGGAGACCCAGTACTTC. Translating it yields CASSTTGWETQYF.

The sample holds a few counts of this clonotype. The V gene is TRBV5-1, the J gene TRBJ1-5; tentative D call: TRBD1 (5 bases). V was cut by 1 base and J by 8 bases, with 13 bases left in between. The V gene's germline CDR1 is SGHRS and CDR2 YFSETQ. CDR3 size: 14 residues. The CDR3 bases are TGCGCCAGCAGCTTGTGGGGGGTCGGTGAGCCCCAGCATTTT. Amino acid sequence: CASSLWGVGEPQHF.

The rearrangement uses TRBV7-9 and TRBJ1-1; perhaps TRBD1 as D (5 bases). Trimming removed 5 bases at V and 5 bases at J, with 15 bases between. Per germline, CDR1 SEHNR and CDR2 FQNEAQ (reference sequence). This CDR3 comprises 14 residues. The CDR3, as DNA: TGTGCCAGCAGCGTGCTGCAGGGAGGGACTGAAGCTTTCTTT. Protein product: CASSVLQGGTEAFF.

This clonotype occurred a few times. The chain links TRBV20-1 to TRBJ1-1, with TRBD1 identical over 7 bases. The length of the CDR3 is 12 residues. CDR1 is DFQATT and CDR2 is SNEGSKA in the germline V gene (reference sequence). V was clipped by 4 bases and J by 2 bases; unmatched bases: 1. This CDR3 reads CSATGGNTEAFF. For the CDR3, the DNA is TGCAGTGCTACAGGGGGTAACACTGAAGCTTTCTTT.

Many counts were recorded for this clonotype. The chain uses TRBV10-3 and TRBJ1-1, with D uncertain. The CDR3 has 14 amino acids. Per the germline V gene, CDR1 is ENHRY and CDR2 is SYGVKD. V lost 10 bases, J lost 0 bases, and 15 bases lay in between. CDR3 sequence (DNA): TGTGCCAACCGACCCGGGGTTCTGAACACTGAAGCTTTCTTT. This encodes CANRPGVLNTEAFF.

Many counts were recorded for this clonotype. J is TRBJ2-5 and V is TRBV12-3 or TRBV12-4; a possible D gene is TRBD1 (6 bases). This CDR3 contains 13 residues. V was shortened by 5 bases and J by 4 bases, with 11 bases between the two germline ends. The CDR3 region has the DNA TGTGCCAGCAGTCACAGGGCGAGAGAGACCCAGTACTTC. This codes for CASSHRARETQYF.